This is a list of T cell receptor beta chains from one sample in a study of blood T cell repertoires in COVID-19. TCRdb's copy holds only in-frame clones and misses some; the assay was immunoSEQ multiplex PCR. The sample shows more than 150,000 clones, 90% of them seen only once. The source material was peripheral blood. The receptors were gathered from a middle-aged man with acute or convalescent COVID-19. CDR3s include the opening cysteine and the closing phenylalanine or tryptophan. Each record gives: clone size, D gene, V gene, J gene, CDR3 DNA, CDR3 protein. D genes are given only for firm matches. Clone size is given for some rows only: seen once, a few or many times, or a class if the clone is expanded.

clone_size: .; d_call: .; v_call: TRBV28; j_call: TRBJ1-2; cdr3_nt: TGTGCCAGCAGGGGCGACAGACGTGGCTACACCTTC; cdr3_aa: CASRGDRRGYTF
clone_size: .; d_call: .; v_call: TRBV7-2; j_call: TRBJ2-3; cdr3_nt: TGTGCCAGCACCCCCGAGGGACACGCAGATACGCAGTATTTT; cdr3_aa: CASTPEGHADTQYF
clone_size: .; d_call: .; v_call: TRBV18; j_call: TRBJ2-5; cdr3_nt: TGTGCCAGCTCACCACCGAATTGGGCAGGAGAGACCCAGTACTTC; cdr3_aa: CASSPPNWAGETQYF
clone_size: .; d_call: TRBD2; v_call: TRBV9; j_call: TRBJ2-3; cdr3_nt: TGTGCCAGCAGCGTAGTAGCGGGAGGGACCACAGATACGCAGTATTTT; cdr3_aa: CASSVVAGGTTDTQYF
clone_size: .; d_call: .; v_call: TRBV4-1; j_call: TRBJ2-1; cdr3_nt: TGCGCCAGCAGCCAAATCTGGCGGGGCTCCTACAATGAGCAGTTCTTC; cdr3_aa: CASSQIWRGSYNEQFF
clone_size: .; d_call: TRBD1; v_call: TRBV6-5; j_call: TRBJ2-1; cdr3_nt: TGTGCCAGCAGCCCCATGACAGGGTCCTACAATGAGCAGTTCTTC; cdr3_aa: CASSPMTGSYNEQFF
clone_size: .; d_call: .; v_call: TRBV30; j_call: TRBJ2-7; cdr3_nt: TGTGCCTGGATGGTTGGGGGCAGTTCCGCGGGTAAATACGAGCAGTACTTC; cdr3_aa: CAWMVGGSSAGKYEQYF
clone_size: .; d_call: .; v_call: TRBV29-1; j_call: TRBJ1-4; cdr3_nt: TGCAGCGTGAGAGGGGGACAAGTTGAAAAACTGTTTTTT; cdr3_aa: CSVRGGQVEKLFF
clone_size: .; d_call: TRBD1; v_call: TRBV29-1; j_call: TRBJ1-2; cdr3_nt: TGCAGCGTCCGAGGACAGGGAGATGGCTACACCTTC; cdr3_aa: CSVRGQGDGYTF
clone_size: few; d_call: .; v_call: TRBV7-2; j_call: TRBJ2-6; cdr3_nt: TGTGCCAGCAGCTTTAGGGGGTCTGGGGCCAACGTCCTGACTTTC; cdr3_aa: CASSFRGSGANVLTF
clone_size: .; d_call: TRBD1; v_call: TRBV28; j_call: TRBJ2-4; cdr3_nt: TGTGCCAGCAGTTTGGACAGGCCACTAGCCAAAAACATTCAGTACTTC; cdr3_aa: CASSLDRPLAKNIQYF
clone_size: .; d_call: .; v_call: TRBV4-3; j_call: TRBJ1-2; cdr3_nt: TGCGCCAGCAGCGACGGGAATGTCAATGGCTACACCTTC; cdr3_aa: CASSDGNVNGYTF
clone_size: .; d_call: .; v_call: TRBV5-6; j_call: TRBJ1-5; cdr3_nt: TGTGCCAGCAGCTCCTGGACAGATACATATAGCAATCAGCCCCAGCATTTT; cdr3_aa: CASSSWTDTYSNQPQHF
clone_size: .; d_call: .; v_call: TRBV13; j_call: TRBJ1-2; cdr3_nt: TGTGCCAGCAGTCCCGGGATCTCCCCTCCCTCCTATGGCTACACCTTC; cdr3_aa: CASSPGISPPSYGYTF
clone_size: .; d_call: .; v_call: TRBV27; j_call: TRBJ1-1; cdr3_nt: TGTGCCAGCAGTACAAGGACAGACAACACTGAAGCTTTCTTT; cdr3_aa: CASSTRTDNTEAFF
clone_size: .; d_call: .; v_call: TRBV4-2; j_call: TRBJ1-1; cdr3_nt: TGTGCCAGCAGCGCAGTGGGGGGAAGTACTGAAGCTTTCTTT; cdr3_aa: CASSAVGGSTEAFF
clone_size: .; d_call: .; v_call: TRBV28; j_call: TRBJ2-5; cdr3_nt: TGTGCCAGCACCACTACCACAGGGAACCGGTACCAAGAGACCCAGTACTTC; cdr3_aa: CASTTTTGNRYQETQYF
clone_size: .; d_call: .; v_call: TRBV7-9; j_call: TRBJ1-6; cdr3_nt: TGTGCCAGCAGCTTAGACAATAATTCACCCCTCCACTTT; cdr3_aa: CASSLDNNSPLHF
clone_size: .; d_call: .; v_call: TRBV28; j_call: TRBJ1-2; cdr3_nt: TGTGCCAGCAGTTTACTACAGTATGGCTACACCTTC; cdr3_aa: CASSLLQYGYTF
clone_size: once; d_call: .; v_call: TRBV5-1; j_call: TRBJ2-5; cdr3_nt: TGCGCCAGCTCCAGGGGGGAAGAGACCCAGTACTTC; cdr3_aa: CASSRGEETQYF
clone_size: .; d_call: .; v_call: TRBV4-1; j_call: TRBJ1-3; cdr3_nt: TGCGCCAGCAGCCAATGGCCGGCCGAGCGAGAATCCTCTGGAAACACCATATATTTT; cdr3_aa: CASSQWPAERESSGNTIYF
clone_size: .; d_call: TRBD2; v_call: TRBV9; j_call: TRBJ2-5; cdr3_nt: TGTGCCAGCAGCGCCTACAGACTAGCGGGTATACAAGAGACCCAGTACTTC; cdr3_aa: CASSAYRLAGIQETQYF
clone_size: .; d_call: .; v_call: TRBV7-8; j_call: TRBJ1-3; cdr3_nt: TGTGCCAGCAGCTTAGGAGGGCTTGGAAACACCATATATTTT; cdr3_aa: CASSLGGLGNTIYF